A single sample gave rise to the 5 T cell receptor beta chains below, sequenced in a study of blood T cell repertoires in COVID-19. Repertoires were generated with immunoSEQ multiplex PCR, while TCRdb's copy carries only in-frame clones and drops some. The sample contains about 100,000 clones, about 84% of which appear only once. The sequenced sample was peripheral blood. The receptor source for this set is a human donor in a cohort sampled during active COVID-19.

The rearrangement uses TRBV5-5 and TRBJ1-1, with D perhaps matching TRBD1 (5 bases). Deletions cut 0 bases from V and 10 bases from J, with 13 bases between. CDR1 and CDR2 (germline): SGHKS, YYEKEE (reference sequence). The CDR3 is 13 amino acids. The CDR3 sequence: CASSLDPAGRAFF. The CDR3 DNA follows: TGTGCCAGCAGCTTGGACCCGGCGGGGCGAGCTTTCTTT.

In its sample, this clone was seen once. V usage is TRBV5-1 and J usage is TRBJ1-5; D is ambiguous. The CDR3 runs to 14 residues. The V and J ends lost 0 bases and 0 bases respectively, with 4 bases between them. Germline CDR1 reads SGHRS; CDR2 reads YFSETQ. CDR3 sequence reads: CASSLESSNQPQHF. The CDR3 DNA reads TGCGCCAGCAGCTTGGAGAGTAGCAATCAGCCCCAGCATTTT.

This clone was observed a few times. CDR3 loop: CAGTDGTGGSSTEAFF. DNA of the CDR3: TGTGCCGGCACGGACGGGACAGGGGGCAGTAGCACTGAAGCTTTCTTT. The chain recombines TRBV30 with TRBJ1-1; 12 bases match TRBD1. CDR1 is GTSNPN, CDR2 SVGIG, per germline (reference sequence). This CDR3 contains 16 residues. V shed 8 bases, J shed 4 bases, and the junction held 14 bases outside the gene matches.

The V gene is TRBV6-2 or TRBV6-3, the J gene TRBJ1-1; no clear D. The length of the CDR3 is 15 residues. The V gene lost 1 base and the J gene lost 3 bases, with 12 bases spanning the gap. Per the germline V gene, CDR1 is MNHEY and CDR2 is SVGEGT. CDR3 amino acids: CASSYLLEKYTEAFF. For the CDR3, the DNA is TGTGCCAGCAGTTACTTGTTGGAGAAATACACTGAAGCTTTCTTT.

The rearrangement uses TRBV18 and TRBJ2-7; D not certain. V was cut by 3 bases and J by 1 base, with 7 bases left in between. This CDR3 is built from 13 residues. Germline V lookup: CDR1 KGHSH, CDR2 LQKENI. DNA for the CDR3: TGTGCCAGCTCACCGGTACAGTCCTACGAGCAGTACTTC. This sequence encodes CASSPVQSYEQYF.